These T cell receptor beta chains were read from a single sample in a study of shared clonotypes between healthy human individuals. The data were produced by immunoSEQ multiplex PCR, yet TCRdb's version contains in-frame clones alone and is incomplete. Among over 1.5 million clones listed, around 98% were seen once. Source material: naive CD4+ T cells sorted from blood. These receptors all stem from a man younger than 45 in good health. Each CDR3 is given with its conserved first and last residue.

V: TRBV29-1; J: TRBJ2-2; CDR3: CSVEVGRVGELFF
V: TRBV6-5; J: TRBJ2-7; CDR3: CASSRGLANSYEQYF
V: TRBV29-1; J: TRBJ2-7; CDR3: CSVGLGAREQYF
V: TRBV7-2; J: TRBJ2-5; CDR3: CASSLSVGGETQYF
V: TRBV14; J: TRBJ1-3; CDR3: CASGHSGNTIYF
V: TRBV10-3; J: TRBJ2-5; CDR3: CAISDVAGEGETQYF
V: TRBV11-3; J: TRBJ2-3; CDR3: CASSRESTAGDTQYF
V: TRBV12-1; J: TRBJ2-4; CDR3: CASRMGLAGGIAKNIQYF
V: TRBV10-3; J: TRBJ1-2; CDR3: CAISEDGRPNYGYTF
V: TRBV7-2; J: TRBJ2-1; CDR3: CASSMAGTSGGNEQFF
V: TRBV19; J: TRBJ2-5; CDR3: CASSTRRARETQYF
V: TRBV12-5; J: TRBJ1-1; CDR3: CASGLVIWDRVLVLTEAFF
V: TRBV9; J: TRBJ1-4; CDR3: CASSQGPYEKLFF
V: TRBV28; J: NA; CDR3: CASSSVPGRHEQYF
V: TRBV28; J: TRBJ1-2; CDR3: CASSFGQHLFKGGYTF
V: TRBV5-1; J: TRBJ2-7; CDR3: CASSLAGTGAYEQYF
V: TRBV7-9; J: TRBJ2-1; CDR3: CASSLGTGGSYNEQFF
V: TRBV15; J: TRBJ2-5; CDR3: CATSRESGRARETQYF
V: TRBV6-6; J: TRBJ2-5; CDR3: CASSPGGRRETQYF
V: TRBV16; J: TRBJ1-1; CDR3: CASSQSYRDSEAFF
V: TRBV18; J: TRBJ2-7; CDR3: CASSPTRGPTSGRAYEQYF
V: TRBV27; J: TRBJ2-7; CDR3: CASSLFRQGSTYEQYF
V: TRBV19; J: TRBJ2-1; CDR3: CASSMSRTSGYNEQFF
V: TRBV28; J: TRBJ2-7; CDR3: CASRGGASLGSF
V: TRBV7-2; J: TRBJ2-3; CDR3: CASTPGLAARASTDTQYF
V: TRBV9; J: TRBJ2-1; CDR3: CASSVDGSAFNEQFF
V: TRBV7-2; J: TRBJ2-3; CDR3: CASSLSRESTQYF
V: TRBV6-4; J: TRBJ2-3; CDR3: CASSTLAGGHTDTQYF
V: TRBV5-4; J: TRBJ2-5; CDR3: CASSLGGVQETQYF
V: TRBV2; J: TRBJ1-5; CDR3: CASSDRSNQPQHF
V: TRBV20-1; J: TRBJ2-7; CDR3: CSAVSNEQYF
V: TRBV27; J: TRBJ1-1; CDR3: CASSLSGTGKAFF
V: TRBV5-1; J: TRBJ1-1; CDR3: CASSLIPVNTEAFF
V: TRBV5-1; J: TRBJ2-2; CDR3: CASSLASKNTGELFF
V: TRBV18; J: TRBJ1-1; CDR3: CASSPRGPTEAFF
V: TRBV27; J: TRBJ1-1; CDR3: CASSLSSGVGEAFF
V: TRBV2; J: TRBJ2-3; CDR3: CASRGGLVPDTQYF
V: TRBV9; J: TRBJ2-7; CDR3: CASSVGEGRWSEQYF
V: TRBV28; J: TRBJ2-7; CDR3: CASKNFDQTYEQYF
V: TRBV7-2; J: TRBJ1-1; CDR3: CASSFTENTEAFF
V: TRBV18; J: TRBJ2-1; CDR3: CASSPGYSGYNEQFF
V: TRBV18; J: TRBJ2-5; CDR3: CASSYRANQETQYF
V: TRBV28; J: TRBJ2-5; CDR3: CASNRGQGEETQYF
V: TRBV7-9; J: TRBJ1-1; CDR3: CASSSVQNTEAFF
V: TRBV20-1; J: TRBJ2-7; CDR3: CSAGETYEQYF
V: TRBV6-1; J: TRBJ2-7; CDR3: CASRPRPVLSYEQYF
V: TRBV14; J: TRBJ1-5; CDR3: CASRPHMRPQHF
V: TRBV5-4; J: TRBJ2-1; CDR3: CASSSDTQGAVYNEQFF
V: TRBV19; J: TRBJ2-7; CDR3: CASRSRLAGGQYEQYF
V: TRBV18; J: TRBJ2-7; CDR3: CASSPPHRASPREQYF
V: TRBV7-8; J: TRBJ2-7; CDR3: CASSLARDEQYF
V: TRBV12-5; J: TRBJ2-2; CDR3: CASGLVRGLGTGELFF
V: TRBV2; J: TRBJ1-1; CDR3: CASSERGGPDEAFF
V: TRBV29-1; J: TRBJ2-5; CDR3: CSVTGVGRKETQYF
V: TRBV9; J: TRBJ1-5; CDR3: CASSPTASNQPQHF